These T cell receptor beta chains were read from a single sample in a study of technical replicates of blood from a few donors. The assay was immunoSEQ multiplex PCR, and TCRdb's table has in-frame clones only and misses some. This table holds 60,000 to 80,000 clones, 92% found once. Specimen: T cells isolated from PBMCs. Receptor source: a human donor in good health. The CDR3 runs from the conserved cysteine through the conserved F or W. D genes are given only for firm matches. The size field is filled for only some rows; it gives once, few, many or a size class.

v_call: TRBV5-1
j_call: TRBJ1-2
d_call: NA
clone_size: NA
cdr3_nt: TGCGCCAGCAGCATAGACCGGGACACCAAACACTATGGCTACACCTTC
cdr3_aa: CASSIDRDTKHYGYTF

v_call: TRBV15
j_call: TRBJ2-7
d_call: TRBD2
clone_size: NA
cdr3_nt: TGTGCCTCTCGTACGGGAGGCACCTACGAGCAGTACTTC
cdr3_aa: CASRTGGTYEQYF

v_call: TRBV9
j_call: TRBJ1-1
d_call: NA
clone_size: NA
cdr3_nt: TGTGCCAGCAGCGTGTCCGGGGGGTCTGAAGCTTTCTTT
cdr3_aa: CASSVSGGSEAFF

v_call: TRBV11-2
j_call: TRBJ2-7
d_call: NA
clone_size: NA
cdr3_nt: TGTGCCAGCAGCTCCTCCTTCAGCGGAGCCGAGCAGTACTTC
cdr3_aa: CASSSSFSGAEQYF

v_call: TRBV6-6
j_call: TRBJ1-5
d_call: TRBD1
clone_size: NA
cdr3_nt: TGTGCCAGCCGCGTGGGACAGGGGAATCAGCCCCAGCATTTT
cdr3_aa: CASRVGQGNQPQHF

v_call: TRBV5-4
j_call: TRBJ1-2
d_call: NA
clone_size: NA
cdr3_nt: TGTGCCAGCAGCGGACCAGGGTCGAAGGCCTATGGCTACACCTTC
cdr3_aa: CASSGPGSKAYGYTF

v_call: TRBV30
j_call: TRBJ1-3
d_call: NA
clone_size: NA
cdr3_nt: TGTGCCTGGAGTGTATTGGAGGGAAACACCATATATTTT
cdr3_aa: CAWSVLEGNTIYF

v_call: TRBV28
j_call: TRBJ2-1
d_call: TRBD2
clone_size: NA
cdr3_nt: TGTGCCAGCAGTAGTTATAGCGGGTGGTACAATGAGCAGTTCTTC
cdr3_aa: CASSSYSGWYNEQFF

v_call: TRBV5-1
j_call: TRBJ2-1
d_call: TRBD2
clone_size: NA
cdr3_nt: TGCGCCAGCAGCTTGGCCCCTGGGGGAGGGTCCTACAATGAGCAGTTCTTC
cdr3_aa: CASSLAPGGGSYNEQFF

v_call: TRBV4-1
j_call: TRBJ1-1
d_call: TRBD1
clone_size: NA
cdr3_nt: TGCGCCAGCAGCGCCAGACAGGGAACGGAAACTGAAGCTTTCTTT
cdr3_aa: CASSARQGTETEAFF

v_call: TRBV9
j_call: TRBJ1-2
d_call: TRBD1
clone_size: NA
cdr3_nt: TGTGCCAGCAGTGATACTGGACAGGAAACCTATGGCTACACCTTC
cdr3_aa: CASSDTGQETYGYTF

v_call: TRBV5-1
j_call: TRBJ1-3
d_call: NA
clone_size: NA
cdr3_nt: TGCGCCAGCAGCGACCTCCCGGGGAACTCTGGAAACACCATATATTTT
cdr3_aa: CASSDLPGNSGNTIYF

v_call: TRBV18
j_call: TRBJ2-2
d_call: TRBD1
clone_size: NA
cdr3_nt: TGTGCCAGCTCACTCGGGACAGGGTCCATGAGCGGGGAGCTGTTTTTT
cdr3_aa: CASSLGTGSMSGELFF

v_call: TRBV30
j_call: TRBJ1-4
d_call: NA
clone_size: NA
cdr3_nt: TGTGCCTGGAGTGTACAAAATGAAAAACTGTTTTTT
cdr3_aa: CAWSVQNEKLFF

v_call: TRBV5-1
j_call: TRBJ2-7
d_call: NA
clone_size: NA
cdr3_nt: TGCGCCAGCAGCTTGGCCGGAGGCGAGCAGTACTTC
cdr3_aa: CASSLAGGEQYF

v_call: TRBV14
j_call: TRBJ2-5
d_call: NA
clone_size: NA
cdr3_nt: TGTGCCAGCAGCCAGGGGCAGACCCAGTACTTC
cdr3_aa: CASSQGQTQYF

v_call: TRBV10-3
j_call: TRBJ2-6
d_call: TRBD1
clone_size: NA
cdr3_nt: TGTGCCATCAGTGGGGCGGGGACAGGGTGGCTCGGGGCCAACGTCCTGACTTTC
cdr3_aa: CAISGAGTGWLGANVLTF

v_call: TRBV11-2
j_call: TRBJ2-2
d_call: NA
clone_size: once
cdr3_nt: TGTGCCAGCAGCCGCACTCGACAGTCCCCCGGGGAGCTGTTTTTT
cdr3_aa: CASSRTRQSPGELFF

v_call: TRBV5-4
j_call: TRBJ2-1
d_call: TRBD2
clone_size: NA
cdr3_nt: TGTGCCAGCAGCCGGTCTGGGACTAGCGGATACAATGAGCAGTTCTTC
cdr3_aa: CASSRSGTSGYNEQFF

v_call: TRBV2
j_call: TRBJ2-3
d_call: NA
clone_size: NA
cdr3_nt: TGTGCCAGCATGCGAGATACGCAGTATTTT
cdr3_aa: CASMRDTQYF

v_call: TRBV5-5
j_call: TRBJ2-2
d_call: NA
clone_size: NA
cdr3_nt: TGTGCCAGCAGCTTGGCGGGCGGGTGGGACACCGGGGAGCTGTTTTTT
cdr3_aa: CASSLAGGWDTGELFF

v_call: TRBV30
j_call: TRBJ1-2
d_call: TRBD1
clone_size: NA
cdr3_nt: TGTGCCTGGAGCAGGGGGCAAGCTTATTTCTATGGCTACACCTTC
cdr3_aa: CAWSRGQAYFYGYTF

v_call: TRBV19
j_call: TRBJ2-1
d_call: NA
clone_size: NA
cdr3_nt: TGTGCCAGTAGGCGAGCCTCATCATTGGAGCAGTTCTTC
cdr3_aa: CASRRASSLEQFF

v_call: TRBV14
j_call: TRBJ2-6
d_call: NA
clone_size: NA
cdr3_nt: TGTGCCAGCAGCCAAGACAGGGGCGCTGGGGCCAACGTCCTGACTTTC
cdr3_aa: CASSQDRGAGANVLTF

v_call: TRBV6-1
j_call: TRBJ2-7
d_call: TRBD2
clone_size: NA
cdr3_nt: TGTGCCAGCAGCCTGGGACTATCTGCAGTAGAGCAGTACTTC
cdr3_aa: CASSLGLSAVEQYF

v_call: TRBV15
j_call: TRBJ1-4
d_call: TRBD1
clone_size: NA
cdr3_nt: TGTGCCACCAGCAGTCCGACAGGGGGCTTTGGGTCCCTGGATGAAAAACTGTTTTTT
cdr3_aa: CATSSPTGGFGSLDEKLFF

v_call: TRBV5-1
j_call: TRBJ1-4
d_call: TRBD1
clone_size: NA
cdr3_nt: TGCGCCAGCAGTCTTGGCACAGGGGGGTACGAAAAACTGTTTTTT
cdr3_aa: CASSLGTGGYEKLFF

v_call: TRBV7-9
j_call: TRBJ2-7
d_call: NA
clone_size: NA
cdr3_nt: TGTGCCAGCTGCGAGACCTACGAGCAGTACTTC
cdr3_aa: CASCETYEQYF

v_call: TRBV11-3
j_call: TRBJ2-1
d_call: NA
clone_size: NA
cdr3_nt: TGTGCCAGCAGCTTAAGACAGGAGCAGTTCTTC
cdr3_aa: CASSLRQEQFF

v_call: TRBV7-3
j_call: TRBJ1-3
d_call: NA
clone_size: NA
cdr3_nt: TGTGCCAGCAGCTTAGACAGACTGCAGGGAAACACCATATATTTT
cdr3_aa: CASSLDRLQGNTIYF

v_call: TRBV11-2
j_call: TRBJ2-7
d_call: NA
clone_size: NA
cdr3_nt: TGTGCCAGCAGCTTAGGACCTCAGGGCTACGAGCAGTACTTC
cdr3_aa: CASSLGPQGYEQYF

v_call: TRBV9
j_call: TRBJ1-2
d_call: TRBD1
clone_size: NA
cdr3_nt: TGTGCCAGCACCACCGGAGGGGGCGGCTACACCTTC
cdr3_aa: CASTTGGGGYTF

v_call: TRBV4-3
j_call: TRBJ2-3
d_call: TRBD1
clone_size: once
cdr3_nt: TGCGCCAGCAGCCACGACCCGGACAGGGGCCGCACAGATACGCAGTATTTT
cdr3_aa: CASSHDPDRGRTDTQYF

v_call: TRBV5-4
j_call: TRBJ2-5
d_call: NA
clone_size: NA
cdr3_nt: TGTGCCAGCAGCTTGGCCCCTCTGGAGACCCAGTACTTC
cdr3_aa: CASSLAPLETQYF

v_call: TRBV2
j_call: TRBJ1-1
d_call: NA
clone_size: NA
cdr3_nt: TGTGCCAGGATGACAGGGAACACTGAAGCTTTCTTT
cdr3_aa: CARMTGNTEAFF

v_call: TRBV5-6
j_call: TRBJ2-7
d_call: TRBD1
clone_size: NA
cdr3_nt: TGTGCCAGCAGCTCAGACAGGGGATTTTCCTACGAGCAGTACTTC
cdr3_aa: CASSSDRGFSYEQYF

v_call: TRBV5-6
j_call: TRBJ2-7
d_call: TRBD1
clone_size: NA
cdr3_nt: TGTGCCAGCAGCCCTTGGTTGCAGGGGGCGCACGAGCAGTACTTC
cdr3_aa: CASSPWLQGAHEQYF

v_call: TRBV7-9
j_call: TRBJ2-7
d_call: TRBD2
clone_size: NA
cdr3_nt: TGTGCCAGCAATAGCGGGCTTCCCTCCTACGAGCAGTACTTC
cdr3_aa: CASNSGLPSYEQYF

v_call: TRBV6-1
j_call: TRBJ1-5
d_call: NA
clone_size: NA
cdr3_nt: TGTGCCAGCATGGAAGCCAGATATAGCAATCAGCCCCAGCATTTT
cdr3_aa: CASMEARYSNQPQHF

v_call: TRBV19
j_call: TRBJ2-1
d_call: NA
clone_size: once
cdr3_nt: TGTGCCAGTAGTACAGGGGTGAATGAGCAGTTCTTC
cdr3_aa: CASSTGVNEQFF

v_call: TRBV7-9
j_call: TRBJ2-3
d_call: TRBD1
clone_size: NA
cdr3_nt: TGTGCCAGCAGCTTATACAGGGGGCGAGGGACAGATACGCAGTATTTT
cdr3_aa: CASSLYRGRGTDTQYF

v_call: TRBV14
j_call: TRBJ1-4
d_call: NA
clone_size: once
cdr3_nt: TGTGCCAGCAGCCAAGAGGATCCAGGGCGATCACGACGGGAAAAACTGTTTTTT
cdr3_aa: CASSQEDPGRSRREKLFF

v_call: TRBV6-5
j_call: TRBJ1-2
d_call: NA
clone_size: NA
cdr3_nt: TGTGCCAGCAGTTCTACACTTAGGGGCTATGGCTACACCTTC
cdr3_aa: CASSSTLRGYGYTF